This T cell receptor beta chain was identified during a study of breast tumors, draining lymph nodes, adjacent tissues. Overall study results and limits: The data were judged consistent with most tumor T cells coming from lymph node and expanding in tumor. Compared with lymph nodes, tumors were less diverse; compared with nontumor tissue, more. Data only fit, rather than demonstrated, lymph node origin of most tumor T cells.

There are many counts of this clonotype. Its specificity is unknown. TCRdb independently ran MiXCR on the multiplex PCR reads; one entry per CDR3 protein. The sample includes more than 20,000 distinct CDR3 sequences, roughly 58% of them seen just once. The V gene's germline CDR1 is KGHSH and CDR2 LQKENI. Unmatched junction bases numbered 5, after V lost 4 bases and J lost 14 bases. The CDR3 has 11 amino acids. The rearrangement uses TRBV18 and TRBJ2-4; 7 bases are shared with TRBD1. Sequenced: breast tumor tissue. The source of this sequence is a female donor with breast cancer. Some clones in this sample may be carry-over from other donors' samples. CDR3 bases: TGTGCCAGCTCACTGGAGACAGGGAAGTACTTC. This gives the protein CASSLETGKYF. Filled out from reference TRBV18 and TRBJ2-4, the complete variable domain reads NAGVMQNPRHLVRRRGQEARLRCSPMKGHSHVYWYRQLPEEGLKFMVYLQKENIIDESGMPKERFSAEFPKEGPSILRIQQVVRGDSAAYFCASSLETGKYFGAGTRLSVL.